The T cell receptor beta chain under discussion was sequenced for a study of metastatic and nonmetastatic thyroid tumors. This clone was observed many times. The CDR3 sequence is 15 residues long. Trimming cost V 0 bases and J 7 bases, with 13 bases left between them. Germline loops: CDR1 MNHEY, CDR2 SMNVEV (reference sequence). MiXCR was used by TCRdb to re-call the PCR reads. The sample shows some 27,000 clones, 20% to 25% of them seen only once. Thyroid surgery took place with no prior treatment in any patient. The V call is TRBV27, the J call TRBJ1-5; TRBD1 is a possible D gene (6 bases). The origin of this receptor is a female donor with papillary thyroid cancer or a benign thyroid nodule (not recorded which). Some clones in this sample may be carry-over from other donors' samples. Sequencing used blood. The CDR3 reads CASSLSLGAGQPQHF. The CDR3 DNA reads TGTGCCAGCAGTTTATCGTTGGGGGCCGGCCAGCCCCAGCATTTT.